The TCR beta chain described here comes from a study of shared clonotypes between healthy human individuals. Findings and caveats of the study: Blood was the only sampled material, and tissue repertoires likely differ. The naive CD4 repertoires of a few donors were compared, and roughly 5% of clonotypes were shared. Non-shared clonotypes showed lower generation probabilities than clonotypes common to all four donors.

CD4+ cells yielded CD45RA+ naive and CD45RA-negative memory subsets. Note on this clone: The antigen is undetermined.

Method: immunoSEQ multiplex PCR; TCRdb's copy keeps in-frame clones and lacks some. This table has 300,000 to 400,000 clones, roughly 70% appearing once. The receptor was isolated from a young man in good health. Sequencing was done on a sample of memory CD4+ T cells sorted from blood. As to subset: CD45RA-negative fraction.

In DNA, the CDR3 is TGTGCCAGCACTCCAGGACTAGCGGGAGGGGACTACGAGCAGTACTTC. Translating it yields CASTPGLAGGDYEQYF. The genes are TRBV2 and TRBJ2-7, with 15 bases that match TRBD2. The CDR3 is made up of 16 amino acids. The germline V gene has CDR1 SNHLY and CDR2 FYNNEI. Germline trimming cut 7 bases from V and 3 bases from J; bases unmatched to any gene: 7. Together with reference TRBV2 and TRBJ2-7, the CDR3 gives the full variable domain: EPEVTQTPSHQVTQMGQEVILRCVPISNHLYFYWYRQILGQKVEFLVSFYNNEISEKSEIFDDQFSVERPDGSNFTLKIRSTKLEDSAMYFCASTPGLAGGDYEQYFGPGTRLTVT.